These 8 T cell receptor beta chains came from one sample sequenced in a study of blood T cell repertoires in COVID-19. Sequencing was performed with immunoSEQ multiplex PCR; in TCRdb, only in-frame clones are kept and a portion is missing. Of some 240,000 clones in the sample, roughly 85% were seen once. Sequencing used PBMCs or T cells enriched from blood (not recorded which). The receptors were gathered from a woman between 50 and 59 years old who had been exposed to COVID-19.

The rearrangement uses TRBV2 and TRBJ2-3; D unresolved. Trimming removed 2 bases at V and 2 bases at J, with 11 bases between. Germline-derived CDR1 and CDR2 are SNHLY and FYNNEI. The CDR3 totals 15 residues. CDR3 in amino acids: CASSESRTFTDTQYF. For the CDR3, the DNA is TGTGCCAGCAGTGAATCTAGAACCTTCACAGATACGCAGTATTTT.

DNA for the CDR3: TGTGCCAGCAGCGCACGGGAGACCCAGTACTTC. Translation gives CASSARETQYF. The chain joins TRBV7-9 to TRBJ2-5; D is unresolved. The V end was cut by 5 bases, the J end by 5 bases, with 6 bases between. The CDR3 totals 11 residues. From germline, CDR1 is SEHNR and CDR2 FQNEAQ (reference sequence).

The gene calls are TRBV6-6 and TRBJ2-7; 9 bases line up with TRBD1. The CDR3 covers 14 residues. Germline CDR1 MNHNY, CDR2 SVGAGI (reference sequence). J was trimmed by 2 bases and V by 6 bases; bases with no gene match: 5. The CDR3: CASSAWTGAYEQYF. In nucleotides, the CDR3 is TGTGCCAGCAGCGCCTGGACAGGGGCCTACGAGCAGTACTTC.

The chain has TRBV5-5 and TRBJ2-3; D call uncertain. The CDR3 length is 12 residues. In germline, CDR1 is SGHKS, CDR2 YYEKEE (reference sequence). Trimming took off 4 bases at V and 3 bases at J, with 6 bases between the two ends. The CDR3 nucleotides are TGTGCCAGCAGCCTTCAGACAGATACGCAGTATTTT. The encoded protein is CASSLQTDTQYF.

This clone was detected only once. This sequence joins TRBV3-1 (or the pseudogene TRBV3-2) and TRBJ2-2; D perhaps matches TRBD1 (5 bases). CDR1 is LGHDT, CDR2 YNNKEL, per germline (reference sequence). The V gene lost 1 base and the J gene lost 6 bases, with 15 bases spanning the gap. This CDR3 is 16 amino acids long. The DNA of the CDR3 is TGTGCCAGCAGCCAAGGTCGGTCAGGGTCCGCCGGGGAGCTGTTTTTT. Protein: CASSQGRSGSAGELFF.

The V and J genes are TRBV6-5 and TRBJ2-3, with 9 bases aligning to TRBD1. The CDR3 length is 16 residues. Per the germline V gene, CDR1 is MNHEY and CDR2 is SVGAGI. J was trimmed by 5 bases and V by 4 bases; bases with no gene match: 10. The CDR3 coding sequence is TGTGCCAGCAGTTTCTCCGGGACAGGGTTGGGAGATACGCAGTATTTT. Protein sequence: CASSFSGTGLGDTQYF.

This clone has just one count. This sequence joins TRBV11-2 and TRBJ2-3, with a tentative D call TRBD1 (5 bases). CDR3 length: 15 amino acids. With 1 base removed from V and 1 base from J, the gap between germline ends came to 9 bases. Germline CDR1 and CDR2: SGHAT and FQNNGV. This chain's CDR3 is CASSLAGYGTDTQYF. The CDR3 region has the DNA TGTGCCAGCAGCTTAGCAGGGTACGGCACAGATACGCAGTATTTT.

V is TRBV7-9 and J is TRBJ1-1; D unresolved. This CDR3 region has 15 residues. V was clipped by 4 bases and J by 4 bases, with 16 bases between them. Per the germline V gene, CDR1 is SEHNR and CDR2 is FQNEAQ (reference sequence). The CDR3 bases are TGTGCCAGCAGCTCAGACGGCAGGTCGGCCACTGAAGCTTTCTTT. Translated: CASSSDGRSATEAFF. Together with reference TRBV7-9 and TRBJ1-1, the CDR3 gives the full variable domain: DTGVSQNPRHKITKRGQNVTFRCDPISEHNRLYWYRQTLGQGPEFLTYFQNEAQLEKSRLLSDRFSAERPKGSFSTLEIQRTEQGDSAMYLCASSSDGRSATEAFFGQGTRLTVV.